Listed below are T cell receptor beta chains from one sample, sequenced in a study of T-cell memory formation after mild COVID-19. TCRdb redid the calling of the 5' RACE reads with MiXCR, one entry per CDR3 protein. The top ten clones hold approximately 5.2% of a sample with fewer than 150,000 distinct CDR3 sequences, about a sixth of them seen once. The sample taken for sequencing was PBMCs or a T cell subset sorted from them (not recorded which). The receptors stem from a man younger than 30 who had mild COVID-19 (a few samples of this study predate the infection). Cell type and time point are not known. The CDR3 runs from the conserved cysteine through the conserved F or W. The D gene is left open where the match is weak. Clone size is shown for a subset of rows, as once, few, many or a class of expanded clone.

V: TRBV7-6
D: TRBD1
size: few
J: TRBJ2-1
CDR3: CASSLKPGDRGSPSSYNEQFF
DNA: TGTGCCAGCAGCCTAAAGCCGGGGGACAGGGGGTCTCCAAGCTCCTACAATGAGCAGTTCTTC

V: TRBV20-1
D: TRBD2
size: many
J: TRBJ2-3
CDR3: CSARDPLAGTDTQYF
DNA: TGCAGTGCTAGAGATCCTCTAGCGGGCACAGATACGCAGTATTTT

V: TRBV29-1
D: NA
size: few
J: TRBJ1-1
CDR3: CSVAERGNTEAFF
DNA: TGCAGCGTCGCTGAACGAGGGAACACTGAAGCTTTCTTT

V: TRBV7-2
D: NA
size: NA
J: TRBJ1-6
CDR3: CASSLVQGAGPLHF
DNA: TGTGCCAGCAGCTTAGTTCAGGGTGCGGGGCCCCTCCACTTT

V: TRBV7-3
D: NA
size: NA
J: TRBJ1-3
CDR3: CASSLSPGPGNTIYF
DNA: TGTGCCAGCAGCTTATCCCCAGGGCCTGGAAACACCATATATTTT

V: TRBV12-3/TRBV12-4
D: NA
size: NA
J: TRBJ2-4
CDR3: CASSRTGMKNIQYF
DNA: TGTGCCAGCAGTCGCACCGGGATGAAAAACATTCAGTACTTC

V: TRBV12-3/TRBV12-4
D: NA
size: NA
J: TRBJ2-7
CDR3: CASSLGAGAYEQYF
DNA: TGTGCCAGCAGTTTAGGAGCCGGAGCCTACGAGCAGTACTTC

V: TRBV2
D: TRBD2
size: NA
J: TRBJ2-5
CDR3: CASRDGLAGNQETQYF
DNA: TGTGCCAGCAGGGACGGACTAGCGGGGAACCAAGAGACCCAGTACTTC

V: TRBV6-6
D: NA
size: few
J: TRBJ1-5
CDR3: CASSYSTGFRRQPQHF
DNA: TGTGCCAGCAGTTACTCGACGGGTTTTCGCCGTCAGCCCCAGCATTTT

V: TRBV12-3/TRBV12-4
D: NA
size: NA
J: TRBJ2-7
CDR3: CASSLDGPYEQYF
DNA: TGTGCCAGCAGTTTAGACGGCCCCTACGAGCAGTACTTC

V: TRBV24-1
D: NA
size: NA
J: TRBJ2-1
CDR3: CATSDFQNNEQFF
DNA: TGTGCCACCAGTGATTTTCAAAACAATGAGCAGTTCTTC

V: TRBV3-1
D: NA
size: few
J: TRBJ2-1
CDR3: CASSPSRSNEQFF
DNA: TGTGCCAGCAGCCCCTCACGGTCTAATGAGCAGTTCTTC

V: TRBV7-2
D: NA
size: NA
J: TRBJ1-1
CDR3: CASSYDRLNTEAFF
DNA: TGTGCCAGCAGCTACGACAGACTGAACACTGAAGCTTTCTTT

V: TRBV29-1
D: NA
size: NA
J: TRBJ2-1
CDR3: CSVTTRGGIYNEQFF
DNA: TGCAGCGTGACGACAAGGGGAGGAATCTACAATGAGCAGTTCTTC

V: TRBV6-2/TRBV6-3
D: NA
size: NA
J: TRBJ1-5
CDR3: CASSYLGQLNQPQHF
DNA: TGTGCCAGCAGTTACCTCGGACAGCTCAATCAGCCCCAGCATTTT

V: TRBV7-2
D: NA
size: NA
J: TRBJ2-3
CDR3: CASSLNISPSQYF
DNA: TGTGCCAGCAGCTTAAATATTAGCCCATCGCAGTATTTT

V: TRBV4-3
D: TRBD1
size: few
J: TRBJ2-7
CDR3: CASSQSLRGSYEQYF
DNA: TGCGCCAGCAGCCAATCCCTCAGGGGGTCCTACGAGCAGTACTTC

V: TRBV5-4
D: TRBD1
size: few
J: TRBJ2-2
CDR3: CASSPDRGSTGELFF
DNA: TGTGCCAGCAGCCCGGACAGGGGGAGCACCGGGGAGCTGTTTTTT

V: TRBV28
D: NA
size: NA
J: TRBJ1-3
CDR3: CASSSGSSGNTIYF
DNA: TGTGCCAGCAGTTCAGGGTCCTCTGGAAACACCATATATTTT

V: TRBV2
D: TRBD2
size: NA
J: TRBJ2-3
CDR3: CASIRTGLAGDTQYF
DNA: TGTGCCAGCATCCGTACCGGGCTAGCGGGGGATACGCAGTATTTT

V: TRBV5-1
D: NA
size: once
J: TRBJ1-6
CDR3: CASSLGDGSPLHF
DNA: TGCGCCAGCAGCTTGGGGGATGGCTCACCCCTCCACTTT

V: TRBV5-1
D: NA
size: few
J: TRBJ1-4
CDR3: CASSLQGGGEKLFF
DNA: TGCGCCAGCAGCTTACAGGGAGGGGGTGAAAAACTGTTTTTT

V: TRBV20-1
D: NA
size: NA
J: TRBJ2-1
CDR3: CSARRDHNEQFF
DNA: TGCAGTGCTAGGCGGGACCACAATGAGCAGTTCTTC

V: TRBV6-1
D: NA
size: NA
J: TRBJ2-3
CDR3: CASSAYFPSPTGTDTQYF
DNA: TGTGCCAGCAGTGCCTACTTTCCTTCTCCCACGGGCACAGATACGCAGTATTTT

V: TRBV7-2
D: NA
size: NA
J: TRBJ2-3
CDR3: CASSVQQADTQYF
DNA: TGTGCCAGCAGCGTACAGCAGGCAGATACGCAGTATTTT

V: TRBV5-1
D: TRBD2
size: few
J: TRBJ2-1
CDR3: CASSPLSGGDEQFF
DNA: TGCGCCAGCAGCCCCCTTAGCGGGGGAGATGAGCAGTTCTTC

V: TRBV5-1
D: NA
size: NA
J: TRBJ1-1
CDR3: CASSFGRAAFF
DNA: TGCGCCAGCAGCTTTGGGAGGGCGGCTTTCTTT

V: TRBV6-2/TRBV6-3
D: TRBD1
size: NA
J: TRBJ1-1
CDR3: CASRDDRAAFF
DNA: TGTGCCAGCAGGGACGACAGGGCAGCTTTCTTT

V: TRBV6-5
D: NA
size: NA
J: TRBJ1-1
CDR3: CASSSPGQNTEAFF
DNA: TGTGCCAGCAGCTCGCCGGGACAGAACACTGAAGCTTTCTTT

V: TRBV28
D: TRBD1
size: few
J: TRBJ1-3
CDR3: CASSLTGGSGNTIYF
DNA: TGTGCCAGCAGCTTGACAGGGGGTTCTGGAAACACCATATATTTT

V: TRBV7-6
D: TRBD2
size: NA
J: TRBJ2-1
CDR3: CASSLRASGGANEQFF
DNA: TGTGCCAGCAGCTTAAGGGCCAGCGGGGGGGCCAATGAGCAGTTCTTC

V: TRBV14
D: NA
size: few
J: TRBJ2-1
CDR3: CASGELTGRLGEQFF
DNA: TGTGCCAGCGGCGAGTTGACGGGGAGGCTTGGTGAGCAGTTCTTC

V: TRBV7-8
D: TRBD2
size: few
J: TRBJ2-5
CDR3: CASSLVLAGNGETQYF
DNA: TGTGCCAGCAGCTTGGTACTAGCGGGGAACGGAGAGACCCAGTACTTC

V: TRBV7-9
D: TRBD1
size: NA
J: TRBJ1-1
CDR3: CAETGTGIGENTEAFF
DNA: TGTGCCGAAACCGGGACAGGGATTGGGGAGAACACTGAAGCTTTCTTT

V: TRBV7-9
D: NA
size: NA
J: TRBJ1-1
CDR3: CATRTAFF
DNA: TGTGCCACCCGGACAGCTTTCTTT

V: TRBV29-1
D: TRBD1
size: NA
J: TRBJ2-7
CDR3: CSVPGQGAREQYF
DNA: TGCAGCGTACCGGGACAGGGGGCAAGGGAGCAGTACTTC

V: TRBV5-1
D: NA
size: many
J: TRBJ1-1
CDR3: CASSLGGRNTEAFF
DNA: TGCGCCAGCAGCTTGGGAGGGAGGAACACTGAAGCTTTCTTT

V: TRBV12-3/TRBV12-4
D: NA
size: NA
J: TRBJ2-7
CDR3: CASSFSRSNSYEQYF
DNA: TGTGCCAGCAGTTTTAGTAGGTCAAACTCCTACGAGCAGTACTTC

V: TRBV7-2
D: TRBD2
size: many
J: TRBJ2-3
CDR3: CASSFGGGSTDTQYF
DNA: TGTGCCAGCAGCTTTGGCGGGGGGTCCACAGATACGCAGTATTTT

V: TRBV2
D: TRBD1
size: NA
J: TRBJ2-5
CDR3: CASRPDRGREETQYF
DNA: TGTGCCAGCAGACCCGACAGGGGGCGCGAGGAGACCCAGTACTTC

V: TRBV5-4
D: TRBD2
size: many
J: TRBJ2-3
CDR3: CASSLVGLAGSTDTQYF
DNA: TGTGCCAGCAGCTTGGTGGGCCTAGCGGGAAGCACAGATACGCAGTATTTT

V: TRBV20-1
D: NA
size: NA
J: TRBJ1-3
CDR3: CSAVRDIGNTIYF
DNA: TGCAGTGCCGTCCGGGACATTGGAAACACCATATATTTT

V: TRBV18
D: TRBD1
size: NA
J: TRBJ2-7
CDR3: CASSFRTGWGYEQYF
DNA: TGTGCCAGCTCATTTCGGACAGGGTGGGGGTACGAGCAGTACTTC

V: TRBV6-5
D: NA
size: many
J: TRBJ2-5
CDR3: CASSYSRGLGETQYF
DNA: TGTGCCAGCAGTTACTCTCGGGGGCTTGGAGAGACCCAGTACTTC

V: TRBV6-5
D: NA
size: NA
J: TRBJ2-5
CDR3: CASSYSGVKGFWETQYF
DNA: TGTGCCAGCAGTTACTCGGGGGTCAAGGGATTTTGGGAGACCCAGTACTTC

V: TRBV7-2
D: TRBD2
size: few
J: TRBJ2-1
CDR3: CASRKSGGAYNEQFF
DNA: TGTGCCAGCAGAAAAAGCGGGGGAGCCTACAATGAGCAGTTCTTC

V: TRBV5-1
D: NA
size: NA
J: TRBJ2-1
CDR3: CASSRTGGTSYNEQFF
DNA: TGCGCCAGCAGCCGTACTGGGGGAACATCCTACAATGAGCAGTTCTTC

V: TRBV6-2/TRBV6-3
D: NA
size: few
J: TRBJ2-1
CDR3: CASSQSRYEQFF
DNA: TGTGCCAGCAGTCAATCTAGGTATGAGCAGTTCTTC